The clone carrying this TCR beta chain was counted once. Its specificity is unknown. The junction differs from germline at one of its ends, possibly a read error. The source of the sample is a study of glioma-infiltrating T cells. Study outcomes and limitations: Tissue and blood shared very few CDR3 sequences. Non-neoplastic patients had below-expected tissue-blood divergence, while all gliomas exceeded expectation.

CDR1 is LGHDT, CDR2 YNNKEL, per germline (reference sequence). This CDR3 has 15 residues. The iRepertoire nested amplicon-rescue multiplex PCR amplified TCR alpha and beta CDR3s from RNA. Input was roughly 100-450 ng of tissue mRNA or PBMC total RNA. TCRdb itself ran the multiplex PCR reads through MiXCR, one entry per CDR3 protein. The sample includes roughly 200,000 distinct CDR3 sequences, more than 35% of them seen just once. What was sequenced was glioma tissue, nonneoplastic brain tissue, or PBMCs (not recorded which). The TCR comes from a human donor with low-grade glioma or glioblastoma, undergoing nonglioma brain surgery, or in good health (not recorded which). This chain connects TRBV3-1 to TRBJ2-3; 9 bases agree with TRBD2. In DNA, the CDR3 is TGTGCCAGCAGCCAGACTAGCGGAAGCACAGATGCGCAGTATTTT. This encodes CASSQTSGSTDAQYF.